The 17 T cell receptor beta chains below were found in one sample sequenced in a study of T-cell memory formation after mild COVID-19. Via MiXCR, TCRdb re-called the 5' RACE reads, giving one row per CDR3 protein. This table holds 150,000 or so distinct CDR3 sequences, about 23% found once. The sample comprised PBMCs or a T cell subset sorted from them (not recorded which). These receptors were collected from an adult woman who had mild COVID-19 (a few samples of this study predate the infection). Cell type and time point are not known.

The chain uses TRBV24-1 and TRBJ2-1; 8 bases are a match to TRBD1. The length of the CDR3 is 16 residues. CDR1 KGHDR and CDR2 SFDVKD come from the germline V gene. J gave up 10 bases and V 2 bases, and 12 bases lay outside the gene matches. CDR3 protein: CATSDYTGTGRLEQFF. The CDR3 nucleotides are TGTGCCACCAGTGATTATACCGGGACAGGTCGGTTGGAGCAGTTCTTC.

This clonotype has more than one count but fewer than ten. The chain joins TRBV7-8 to TRBJ2-2; the D is unclear. The CDR3 contains 14 residues. The V and J ends lost 3 bases and 5 bases respectively, with 10 bases between them. The V gene's germline CDR1 is SGHVS and CDR2 FQNEAQ. CDR3 residues: CASSFYLLTGELFF. CDR3 bases: TGTGCCAGCAGCTTTTACTTACTGACCGGGGAGCTGTTTTTT.

The V and J genes are TRBV5-1 and TRBJ2-7, with 9 bases that match TRBD1. The CDR3 has 15 residues. Germline values: CDR1 SGHRS, CDR2 YFSETQ. After removal of 3 bases from V and 6 bases from J, the junction contained 10 bases not matched to a gene. The CDR3 nucleotides are TGCGCCAGCAGCTCTGGACAGGGGAGTAGTCTCGAGCAGTACTTC. Amino acids: CASSSGQGSSLEQYF.

V gene TRBV6-1 combines with J gene TRBJ2-7, with D maybe TRBD2 (5 bases). Germline lookup yields CDR1 MNHNS and CDR2 SASEGT. The CDR3 is 14 residues long. V lost 4 bases, J lost 3 bases, and 13 bases lay in between. The DNA of the CDR3 is TGTGCCAGCAGTGGGGAGCCATACTACTACGAGCAGTACTTC. Amino acids: CASSGEPYYYEQYF.

This clonotype was counted between two and nine times. This chain joins TRBV4-3 and TRBJ1-1, with 7 nucleotides matching TRBD1. Per the germline V gene, CDR1 is LGHNA and CDR2 is YSLEER. The trim removed 0 bases at V and 0 bases at J, leaving 7 bases unmatched. The CDR3 has 17 amino acids. CDR3 amino acids: CASSQDFRGEMNTEAFF. Here the CDR3 DNA reads TGCGCCAGCAGCCAAGATTTCAGGGGGGAGATGAACACTGAAGCTTTCTTT.

This chain links TRBV12-3 or TRBV12-4 with TRBJ2-1; 10 bases map to TRBD2. The CDR3 covers 14 residues. V trimming: 5 bases; J trimming: 6 bases; junction bases outside the gene matches: 4. The CDR3 DNA is TGTGCCAGCAGTCCGGGACTAGCGTCCAATGAGCAGTTCTTC. Protein: CASSPGLASNEQFF.

The chain is built from TRBV4-1 and TRBJ2-2; 9 nucleotides line up with TRBD1. The germline V gene encodes CDR1 MGHRA and CDR2 YSYEKL. With 6 bases clipped from V and 10 bases from J, the junction kept 9 bases outside the gene matches. The CDR3 is made up of 14 amino acids. The CDR3 spells CASRSQDRGEELFF. The CDR3 DNA is TGCGCCAGCAGATCACAGGACAGGGGAGAGGAGCTGTTTTTT.

In DNA, the CDR3 is TGCGCCAGCAGCCATCCCGGACAGGGGGAAGTCTATGGCTACACCTTC. This sequence encodes CASSHPGQGEVYGYTF. The chain uses TRBV4-1 and TRBJ1-2; 10 positions agree with TRBD1. Germline CDR1 MGHRA, CDR2 YSYEKL. CDR3 length equals 16 residues. Unmatched junction bases numbered 8, after V lost 3 bases and J lost 4 bases.

The V and J genes are TRBV2 and TRBJ2-1; D gene ambiguous. The V end was cut by 3 bases, the J end by 15 bases, with 12 bases between. Germline V CDR1 and CDR2: SNHLY, FYNNEI. CDR3 size: 11 residues. CDR3 region: CASSELPEVFF. The DNA for the CDR3 is TGTGCCAGCAGTGAGTTACCAGAGGTGTTCTTC.

This chain links TRBV12-3 or TRBV12-4 with TRBJ2-1, with 9 bases identical to TRBD2. Trimming cost V 4 bases and J 7 bases; bases outside gene matches: 8. The CDR3 spans 15 residues. The CDR3, as DNA: TGTGCCAGCAGTTGGCCGGGACTAGCCTTTAATGAGCAGTTCTTC. Protein product: CASSWPGLAFNEQFF.

This clonotype was found a few times. The chain recombines TRBV7-9 with TRBJ2-7; 14 nucleotides match TRBD2. CDR1 and CDR2 (germline): SEHNR, FQNEAQ (reference sequence). Trimming cost V 5 bases and J 4 bases; bases outside gene matches: 4. The CDR3 totals 15 residues. CDR3 sequence (DNA): TGTGCCAGCAGCCCCGGGACTAGCGGGAGATACGAGCAGTACTTC. Encoded protein: CASSPGTSGRYEQYF.

This clonotype has only a few counts. The V and J genes are TRBV27 and TRBJ1-2; D is uncertain. The CDR3 has 15 amino acids. The V end lost 2 bases, the J end lost 8 bases, and 18 bases lay between the germline ends. CDR1 MNHEY and CDR2 SMNVEV come from the germline V gene (reference sequence). The CDR3 sequence is CASSLTAPVGIGYTF. The CDR3 region has the DNA TGTGCCAGCAGTTTAACCGCGCCGGTGGGGATCGGCTACACCTTC.

This clonotype was detected a few times. The J gene is TRBJ2-5, the V gene TRBV9, with a tentative D call TRBD2 (6 bases). The CDR3 totals 15 residues. Trimming removed 3 bases from V and 0 bases from J, with 12 bases in between. Germline V lookup: CDR1 SGDLS, CDR2 YYNGEE. The CDR3 DNA reads as TGTGCCAGCAGCGAAACGGGGGATTACCAAGAGACCCAGTACTTC. Its translation is CASSETGDYQETQYF.

The V call is TRBV7-9, the J call TRBJ2-2, with 9 bases matching TRBD1. Germline V gene data show CDR1 as SEHNR and CDR2 as FQNEAQ (reference sequence). The CDR3 is made up of 16 amino acids. Germline trimming cut 5 bases from V and 7 bases from J; bases unmatched to any gene: 11. The CDR3 sequence is CASSHRGLSRGGELFF. In DNA form, the CDR3 reads TGTGCCAGCAGCCACAGGGGGCTAAGTCGTGGCGGGGAGCTGTTTTTT. Together with reference TRBV7-9 and TRBJ2-2, the CDR3 gives the full variable domain: DTGVSQNPRHKITKRGQNVTFRCDPISEHNRLYWYRQTLGQGPEFLTYFQNEAQLEKSRLLSDRFSAERPKGSFSTLEIQRTEQGDSAMYLCASSHRGLSRGGELFFGEGSRLTVL.

This clonotype was detected a few times. The rearrangement uses TRBV20-1 and TRBJ2-5; D unresolved. The CDR3 is 13 amino acids. Germline CDR1 and CDR2: DFQATT and SNEGSKA (reference sequence). V lost 0 bases and J lost 9, with 14 bases in between. CDR3 protein: CSARDKFTGAQYF. The CDR3 DNA follows: TGCAGTGCTAGAGATAAGTTTACCGGAGCCCAGTACTTC.

The chain combines TRBV4-2 with TRBJ2-3, with a weak D call TRBD2 (6 bases). CDR1 LGHNA and CDR2 YNFKEQ come from the germline V gene. V was shortened by 0 bases and J by 3 bases, with 16 bases between the two germline ends. The CDR3 length is 17 residues. The CDR3 loop reads CASSQDRAGRGTDTQYF. In nucleotides, the CDR3 is TGTGCCAGCAGCCAAGATCGGGCGGGACGCGGGACAGATACGCAGTATTTT.

The chain combines TRBV6-5 with TRBJ2-1; possibly TRBD1 for D (5 bases). Germline V CDR1 and CDR2: MNHEY, SVGAGI. The CDR3 has 15 residues. The V gene lost 0 bases and the J gene lost 5 bases, with 11 bases spanning the gap. CDR3 in amino acids: CASSYSGQGHNEQFF. CDR3 nucleotide sequence: TGTGCCAGCAGTTACTCTGGCCAGGGCCACAATGAGCAGTTCTTC.